The rows below give T cell receptor beta chains drawn from one sample of a study of blood T cell repertoires in COVID-19. Libraries were prepared by immunoSEQ multiplex PCR; TCRdb keeps only in-frame clonotypes and omits some of them. The sample carries 100,000 to 150,000 clones, 92% recorded once. The sequenced material came from peripheral blood. These receptors were taken from a man between 50 and 59 years old with COVID-19, enrolled during active disease. Both conserved end residues are part of each CDR3. Each record gives: D gene, V gene, clone size, J gene, CDR3 DNA, CDR3 protein. The D gene is left open where the match is weak. A clone size is listed for some rows: how often the clone was seen (once, few, many), or a class if it is expanded.

>TRBD1|TRBV28|-|TRBJ1-2
TGTGCCAGCAGTTACGGGACAGCTATTTATGGCTACACCTTC
CASSYGTAIYGYTF
>-|TRBV5-1|once|TRBJ2-1
TGCGCCAGCAGCTTGGACGGCAGAGGGCACAATGAGCAGTTCTTC
CASSLDGRGHNEQFF
>-|TRBV21-1|-|TRBJ1-2
TGTGCCAGGGACATTGGAACTCAGTATGGCTACACCTTC
CARDIGTQYGYTF
>-|TRBV21-1|-|TRBJ2-6
TGTGCCAGCACCAGCCGGGACAGGGGCTCTGGGGCCAACGTCCTGACTTTC
CASTSRDRGSGANVLTF
>-|TRBV5-1|-|TRBJ1-2
TGCGCCAGCAGCCCCGGGGGGGAGCTCTATGGTGGCTACACCTTC
CASSPGGELYGGYTF
>TRBD2|TRBV7-2|-|TRBJ2-1
TGTGCCAGCAGCTTAGGAGCGGGACCCTCCAATGAGCAGTTCTTC
CASSLGAGPSNEQFF
>-|TRBV13|-|TRBJ1-1
TGTGCCAGCAGCCTAAATGGGGGCATGAACACTGAAGCTTTCTTT
CASSLNGGMNTEAFF
>-|TRBV4-1|once|TRBJ1-3
TGCGCCAGCAGAGCGATTGGTGACTCTGGAAACACCATATATTTT
CASRAIGDSGNTIYF
>-|TRBV27|-|TRBJ1-1
TGTGCCAGCAGCCAGGGTAACACTGAAGCTTTCTTT
CASSQGNTEAFF
>-|TRBV4-2|-|TRBJ1-1
TGTGCCAGCAGCCAAGATATGTCAGGTGGGACTGAAGCTTTCTTT
CASSQDMSGGTEAFF
>-|TRBV7-2|-|TRBJ2-2
TGTGCCAGCAGCCCTAGTGAGAACACCGGGGAGCTGTTTTTT
CASSPSENTGELFF
>-|TRBV9|-|TRBJ2-3
TGTGCCAGCAGCGTCGGGCGTTCGGCGGGTCAGGATACGCAGTATTTT
CASSVGRSAGQDTQYF
>-|TRBV6-5|-|TRBJ1-5
TGTGCCAGCAGCTTGACAGAGTATAGCAATCAGCCCCAGCATTTT
CASSLTEYSNQPQHF
>TRBD1|TRBV2|-|TRBJ1-6
TGTGCCAGCACTTATGGACAGGGAGATTCACCCCTCCACTTT
CASTYGQGDSPLHF
>-|TRBV24-1|-|TRBJ1-1
TGTGCCACCAGTGACAAGAGGGGGGAAGCTTTCTTT
CATSDKRGEAFF
>-|TRBV2|-|TRBJ1-2
TGTGCCAGCAGTGAGGGCTCGTATGGCTACACCTTC
CASSEGSYGYTF
>TRBD2|TRBV19|few|TRBJ2-7
TGTGCCAGTAGTGGGACTAATACCTACGAGCAGTACTTC
CASSGTNTYEQYF
>TRBD1|TRBV5-4|-|TRBJ2-7
TGTGCCAGCAGCTTCCAGACAGGGGCCCTCTACGAGCAGTACTTC
CASSFQTGALYEQYF
>TRBD2|TRBV9|-|TRBJ2-7
TGTGCCAGCAGCGTAACTCCCTCGGGACTAGCGGGAGGCGAGCAGTACTTC
CASSVTPSGLAGGEQYF
>-|TRBV28|-|TRBJ1-3
TGTGCCAGCAGTTTATGGACAGCCTCTGGAAACACCATATATTTT
CASSLWTASGNTIYF
>-|TRBV3-1/TRBV3-2|once|TRBJ1-1
TGTGCCAGCAGCCCGCACGGGGGATCGGGCACTGAAGCTTTCTTT
CASSPHGGSGTEAFF
>-|TRBV5-1|once|TRBJ2-2
TGCGCCAGCACGCGGACAACGAACACCGGGGAGCTGTTTTTT
CASTRTTNTGELFF
>TRBD1|TRBV18|-|TRBJ1-5
TGTGCCAGCTCACCTTTACATCTCACAGGGGAACAGCCCCAGCATTTT
CASSPLHLTGEQPQHF